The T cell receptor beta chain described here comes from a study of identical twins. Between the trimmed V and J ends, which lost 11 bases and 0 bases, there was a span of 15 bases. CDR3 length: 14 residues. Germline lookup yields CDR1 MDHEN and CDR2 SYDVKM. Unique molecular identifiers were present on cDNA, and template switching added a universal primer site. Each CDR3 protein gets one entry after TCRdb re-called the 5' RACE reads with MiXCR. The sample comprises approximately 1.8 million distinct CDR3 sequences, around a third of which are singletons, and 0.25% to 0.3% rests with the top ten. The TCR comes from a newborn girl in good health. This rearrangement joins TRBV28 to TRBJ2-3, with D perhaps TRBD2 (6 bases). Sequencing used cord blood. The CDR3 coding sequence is TGTGCCGTTCAACGGGGGTTCAGCACAGATACGCAGTATTTT. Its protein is CAVQRGFSTDTQYF.